Below, 5 T cell receptor beta chains from the same sample are listed, as sequenced in a study of T cells in Graves' hyperthyroidism and ophthalmopathy. RNA transcripts yielded amplified TCR beta CDR3 regions. TCR CDR3 underwent first-round RT-PCR with the HTBI primer set. TCRdb redid the calling of the multiplex PCR reads with MiXCR, one entry per CDR3 protein. Among over 700,000 distinct CDR3 sequences listed, roughly a third were seen once. The sequencing sample was made of blood. These receptor sequences come from a woman in her 40s with Graves' hyperthyroidism.

The chain combines TRBV7-9 with TRBJ1-1; TRBD1 aligns across 7 bases. The CDR3 consists of 16 residues. Germline CDR1 SEHNR, CDR2 FQNEAQ (reference sequence). Trimming cost V 5 bases and J 0 bases; bases outside gene matches: 9. The CDR3 DNA reads TGTGCCAGCAGCCACCGGGACAGCACCTTGAACACTGAAGCTTTCTTT. Encoded protein: CASSHRDSTLNTEAFF.

The rearrangement uses TRBV14 and TRBJ1-1; D might be TRBD1 (5 bases). The V end lost 7 bases, the J end lost 4 bases, and 13 bases lay between the germline ends. In germline, CDR1 is SGHDN, CDR2 FVKESK. The CDR3 is made up of 13 amino acids. CDR3 region: CASMGQLGTEAFF. The CDR3 DNA follows: TGTGCCAGCATGGGGCAGCTGGGCACTGAAGCTTTCTTT.

J is TRBJ1-5 and V is TRBV2, with 7 bases lining up with TRBD1. Per germline, CDR1 SNHLY and CDR2 FYNNEI. The V segment lost 6 bases and the J segment 6 bases; nucleotides outside the gene matches: 8. This CDR3 comprises 14 residues. The CDR3 bases are TGTGCCAGCAGCCGTCGACAGGGCACTCAGCCCCAGCATTTT. The encoded protein is CASSRRQGTQPQHF. Full variable domain (missing parts from reference TRBV2 and TRBJ1-5): EPEVTQTPSHQVTQMGQEVILRCVPISNHLYFYWYRQILGQKVEFLVSFYNNEISEKSEIFDDQFSVERPDGSNFTLKIRSTKLEDSAMYFCASSRRQGTQPQHFGDGTRLSIL.

This clonotype came up many times. The rearrangement links TRBV20-1 to TRBJ1-5; D not certain. CDR1 and CDR2 (germline): DFQATT, SNEGSKA (reference sequence). The length of the CDR3 is 13 residues. Deletions cut 4 bases from V and 7 bases from J, with 14 bases between. The CDR3 DNA sequence: TGCAGTGCTAACGGGCCTGTCGAACAGCCCCAGCATTTT. Its translation: CSANGPVEQPQHF.

The table lists this clonotype with many counts. The chain recombines TRBV6-1 with TRBJ1-2; D is undetermined. Per germline, CDR1 MNHNS and CDR2 SASEGT. Between the trimmed V and J ends, which lost 2 bases and 2 bases, there was a span of 3 bases. The CDR3 totals 12 residues. The CDR3 region is CASSELNYGYTF. Written as DNA, the CDR3 is TGTGCCAGCAGTGAATTGAACTATGGCTACACCTTC.